A selection of T cell receptor beta chains follows, all from one sample in a study of cytomegalovirus exposure and HLA in healthy donors. Profiling relied on immunoSEQ multiplex PCR, and the TCRdb table lists in-frame clones only, not all of them. The sample includes roughly 140,000 clones, around 90% of them seen just once. Sequencing was carried out using PBMCs. Receptor source: a man in his late teens or twenties in good health and CMV-seropositive. Each CDR3 is given without its conserved first and last residue.

cdr3_aa v_call
ASAAGQFYKQY TRBV6-1
ASSLAAGGAPDTQY TRBV5-1
ASSRWTGDYGYT TRBV5-4
ASRFDRALGYT TRBV6-5
ASDSGPGETQY TRBV19
ASSSTGQVNTEAF TRBV5-1
ASSRTGAGYT TRBV4-1
ASSPGAGDREQY TRBV5-1
ASSEGQSFSGNTIY TRBV7-9
TSSRASLRQGWTQETQY TRBV1
ASSQGQGLKF TRBV14
ASSLSSGDQPQH TRBV5-1
ASSLKQGSNQPQH TRBV7-2
ASSYSIGGTYEQY TRBV6-5
ASSQEVAGAGGEKLF TRBV4-1
ASSSTVNTEAF TRBV7-9
ASSQGGSGQRHGYGYT TRBV4-1
AGGTGPNEQF TRBV25-1
ASSSLAGGQETQY TRBV7-2
ASSLDRDNQPQH TRBV7-8
ASSMIQVSQPQH TRBV19
ASSERRGGGYT TRBV25-1
ASSYSRRFFSYEQY TRBV6-5
ASSQGTGGTYEQY TRBV4-1
ASSEIRQSYGYT TRBV6-1